One and the same sample provided the 32 T cell receptor beta chains below, sequenced in a study of blood T cell repertoires in COVID-19 (dated by TCRdb to between 2020 and 2021). Receptor amplification or capture employed the immunoSEQ multiplex PCR assay. The immuneACCESS repertoire file appears here via TCRdb, limited to in-frame rearrangements. These files lack a portion of the clones; in checked studies, under half of the deficit traces to unresolved V genes, and the cause of the others is not known. The table for this sample lists 70,000 to 95,000 clones; 85% to 90% of them were counted only once. Jointly, the top ten make up approximately 15% of the sample. Sequencing used peripheral blood. The origin of the receptors is a man in his sixties or seventies with active or convalescent COVID-19.

The chain is built from TRBV7-2 and TRBJ2-1, with TRBD2 matching 13 bases. Germline trimming cut 5 bases from V and 9 bases from J; bases unmatched to any gene: 10. Germline V gene lookup returns CDR1 SGHTA and CDR2 FQGNSA. The CDR3 length is 16 residues. The CDR3 sequence: CASSPAGTSGNPEQFF. The CDR3, as DNA: TGTGCCAGCAGCCCAGCCGGGACTAGCGGGAATCCTGAGCAGTTCTTC.

The V call is TRBV28, the J call TRBJ2-1; 8 bases map to TRBD2. The CDR3 spans 16 residues. The germline V gene encodes CDR1 MDHEN and CDR2 SYDVKM. J was trimmed by 2 bases and V by 2 bases; bases with no gene match: 5. The CDR3 nucleotides read TGTGCCAGCAGTTTACAGCGGGAGCTCCCCTACAATGAGCAGTTCTTC. Translation: CASSLQRELPYNEQFF.

The chain combines TRBV10-3 with TRBJ1-2; 7 bases map to TRBD1. Germline V CDR1 and CDR2: ENHRY, SYGVKD. Losses at the gene ends were 0 bases for V and 4 bases for J; bases not matched to a gene: 2. The CDR3 consists of 14 residues. CDR3 protein: CAISESTGTYGYTF. The CDR3 DNA reads as TGTGCCATCAGTGAGTCGACAGGGACCTATGGCTACACCTTC.

This clone was seen just once. V gene TRBV2 combines with J gene TRBJ1-2, with D uncertain. Trimming removed 4 bases at V and 12 bases at J, with 12 bases between. The CDR3 sequence is 11 residues long. The germline V gene encodes CDR1 SNHLY and CDR2 FYNNEI. CDR3 region: CASSVGDYDTF. The CDR3 nucleotides are TGTGCCAGCAGTGTGGGCGACTATGACACCTTC.

The count of this clone is one. The chain combines TRBV5-6 with TRBJ2-3; TRBD2 matches at 9 bases. The germline CDR1 and CDR2 sequences are SGHDT and YYEEEE. The junction had 2 bases not matched to a gene; V was cut back by 1 base and J by 2 bases. The CDR3 spans 15 residues. For the CDR3, the DNA is TGTGCCAGCAGCTTGACTAGCGGGCCCACAGATACGCAGTATTTT. Translating gives CASSLTSGPTDTQYF.

The chain joins TRBV4-1 to TRBJ2-2; TRBD1 is a possible D gene (7 bases). The V gene's germline CDR1 is MGHRA and CDR2 YSYEKL. V was trimmed by 4 bases and J by 7 bases, leaving 16 bases between them. The CDR3 length is 15 residues. The CDR3 DNA reads as TGCGCCAGCAGCCCACACTACAGGGGAGGCGGGGAGCTGTTTTTT. This encodes CASSPHYRGGGELFF.

V usage is TRBV24-1 and J usage is TRBJ1-2; D unclear. CDR3 length equals 13 residues. Trimming left V 0 bases short and J 8 bases short, with 9 bases between. Per germline, CDR1 KGHDR and CDR2 SFDVKD. The CDR3 spells CATSDLYLGGYTF. The CDR3 region has the DNA TGTGCCACCAGTGATTTGTACTTGGGCGGCTACACCTTC.

This chain's CDR3 is CASRFGTANTEAFF. The CDR3 bases are TGTGCCAGCAGGTTCGGGACAGCGAACACTGAAGCTTTCTTT. The chain joins TRBV2 to TRBJ1-1; 7 bases fit TRBD1. The CDR3 runs 14 residues. Trimming removed 6 bases from V and 1 base from J; junction bases left unmatched: 5. Germline loops: CDR1 SNHLY, CDR2 FYNNEI.

The chain recombines TRBV6-4 with TRBJ2-1, with 7 bases matching TRBD1. Losses at the gene ends were 0 bases for V and 10 bases for J; bases not matched to a gene: 9. Germline V gives CDR1 MRHNA, CDR2 SNTAGT. The CDR3 covers 15 residues. The CDR3 reads CASSDSRQGRREQFF. CDR3 nucleotide sequence: TGTGCCAGCAGTGACTCGAGACAGGGTCGTCGCGAGCAGTTCTTC.

The J gene is TRBJ2-5, the V gene TRBV21-1; the table calls TRBD1, which could not be checked here. TRBV21-1 has pseudogene status. The CDR3 has 16 residues. CDR3 bases: TGTGCCAGCAGCAAAATTCGACAGGAGAGAAGAGAGACCCAGTACTTC. This encodes CASSKIRQERRETQYF.

V gene TRBV28 combines with J gene TRBJ1-4; perhaps TRBD1 as D (5 bases). Germline lookup yields CDR1 MDHEN and CDR2 SYDVKM. CDR3 length equals 13 residues. Trimming pared 6 bases from V and 10 bases from J, leaving 15 bases between. The CDR3 region has the DNA TGTGCCAGCAGGACCGGAGGGGATGGAAAACTGTTTTTT. This translates into CASRTGGDGKLFF.

The chain recombines TRBV2 with TRBJ1-5; possible D gene TRBD1, 6 bases. The germline CDR1 and CDR2 sequences are SNHLY and FYNNEI. This CDR3 has 15 amino acids. Trimming removed 2 bases from V and 4 bases from J, with 12 bases in between. CDR3 region: CASSEYSGTNQPQHF. The CDR3 DNA is TGTGCCAGCAGTGAATATTCAGGGACAAATCAGCCCCAGCATTTT. Combining the CDR3 with reference TRBV2 and TRBJ1-5 gives the whole variable domain EPEVTQTPSHQVTQMGQEVILRCVPISNHLYFYWYRQILGQKVEFLVSFYNNEISEKSEIFDDQFSVERPDGSNFTLKIRSTKLEDSAMYFCASSEYSGTNQPQHFGDGTRLSIL.

The chain uses TRBV19 and TRBJ2-5, with D possibly matching TRBD2 (6 bases). CDR3 length: 14 residues. Germline lookup yields CDR1 LNHDA and CDR2 SQIVND (reference sequence). Trimming took off 7 bases at V and 4 bases at J, with 16 bases between the two ends. CDR3 sequence (DNA): TGTGCCAGTAATATGGGGCAGGGAGGAGAGACCCAGTACTTC. Protein product: CASNMGQGGETQYF.

The chain has TRBV5-6 and TRBJ2-2, with 12 positions matching TRBD1. Unmatched junction bases numbered 6, after V lost 3 bases and J lost 6 bases. The CDR3 is 16 residues long. CDR1 and CDR2 (germline): SGHDT, YYEEEE. The CDR3 here is CASSYAGTGGSGELFF. DNA for the CDR3: TGTGCCAGCAGCTACGCCGGGACAGGGGGCTCCGGGGAGCTGTTTTTT. Full variable domain (missing parts from reference TRBV5-6 and TRBJ2-2): DAGVTQSPTHLIKTRGQQVTLRCSPKSGHDTVSWYQQALGQGPQFIFQYYEEEERQRGNFPDRFSGHQFPNYSSELNVNALLLGDSALYLCASSYAGTGGSGELFFGEGSRLTVL.

This chain uses TRBV11-2 with TRBJ2-7; 10 nucleotides align to TRBD1. Trimming removed 4 bases from V and 4 bases from J; junction bases left unmatched: 7. The germline CDR1 and CDR2 sequences are SGHAT and FQNNGV. The CDR3 runs to 15 residues. For the CDR3, the DNA is TGTGCCAGCAGCTCCACGACAGGGGGCAAGTACGAGCAGTACTTC. It codes for CASSSTTGGKYEQYF.

CDR3 sequence reads: CASSDRASGTYNEQFF. CDR3 DNA: TGTGCCAGCAGCGACCGAGCTAGCGGGACCTACAATGAGCAGTTCTTC. V is TRBV9 and J is TRBJ2-1; TRBD2 aligns across 9 bases. V lost 3 bases to trimming and J lost 2 bases; unmatched junction nucleotides: 6. CDR1 is SGDLS and CDR2 is YYNGEE in the germline V gene. CDR3 size: 16 residues.

V is TRBV7-3 and J is TRBJ2-2; maybe TRBD2 (5 bases). The CDR3 extends over 17 amino acids. Germline V lookup: CDR1 SGHTA, CDR2 FQGTGA. V lost 0 bases to trimming and J lost 8 bases, with 19 bases between them. CDR3 DNA: TGTGCCAGCAGCTTAACCGGAAGGACTTCAGTTTCTGGGGAGCTGTTTTTT. It is translated as CASSLTGRTSVSGELFF.

The CDR3 sequence is CASSIDRDYGYTF. Here the CDR3 DNA reads TGCGCCAGCAGCATTGACAGGGACTATGGCTACACCTTC. The chain recombines TRBV5-1 with TRBJ1-2; 7 nucleotides line up with TRBD1. The junction had 3 bases not matched to a gene; V was cut back by 4 bases and J by 3 bases. In germline, CDR1 is SGHRS, CDR2 YFSETQ. CDR3 size: 13 residues.

J is TRBJ1-5 and V is TRBV28; TRBD1 matches 7 bases. Losses at the gene ends were 5 bases for V and 5 bases for J; bases not matched to a gene: 24. This CDR3 is built from 20 residues. The germline gives CDR1 MDHEN, CDR2 SYDVKM. The CDR3 spells CASSRTGTELNGPFYQPQHF. The CDR3 region has the DNA TGTGCCAGCAGTCGTACCGGGACAGAGTTAAATGGTCCTTTCTATCAGCCCCAGCATTTT.

The gene calls are TRBV6-2 or TRBV6-3 and TRBJ2-7; possibly TRBD1 for D (6 bases). Germline CDR1 and CDR2: MNHEY and SVGEGT. V shed 2 bases and J shed 7 bases, with 21 bases lying between them. CDR3 length equals 16 residues. CDR3 DNA: TGTGCCAGCAGTTACCCCTCCGACAGGAGAAGGTATGAGCAGTACTTC. Its protein product is CASSYPSDRRRYEQYF.

V and J are TRBV13 and TRBJ2-1; D remains unclear. V was shortened by 8 bases and J by 4 bases, with 12 bases between the two germline ends. There are 13 residues in the CDR3. Germline V gene data show CDR1 as PRHDT and CDR2 as FYEKMQ (reference sequence). The CDR3 DNA follows: TGTGCCAGCGACAAACGGCAATACAATGAGCAGTTCTTC. Its translation: CASDKRQYNEQFF.

In its sample, this clone was seen once. The rearrangement links TRBV9 to TRBJ1-2; 7 positions match TRBD1. The germline V gene encodes CDR1 SGDLS and CDR2 YYNGEE. The J segment lost 6 bases and the V segment lost 3 bases, leaving 8 bases of the junction unmatched. The CDR3 loop spans 14 amino acids. The CDR3 DNA reads TGTGCCAGCAGCGCGGGGGACAGATTTAATGGCTACACCTTC. Translation gives CASSAGDRFNGYTF.

The CDR3 DNA is TGTGCCAGCAGTTACCCCCAGGGGGCTGGACTAGCGGGAGGCGACAATGAGCAGTTCTTC. It translates to CASSYPQGAGLAGGDNEQFF. The rearrangement joins TRBV6-2 or TRBV6-3 to TRBJ2-1; TRBD2 agrees at 14 bases. The germline gives CDR1 MNHEY, CDR2 SVGEGT. Trimming cost V 2 bases and J 5 bases; bases outside gene matches: 14. The CDR3 is 20 amino acids.

J is TRBJ1-1 and V is TRBV5-5; no clear D. The V gene's germline CDR1 is SGHKS and CDR2 YYEKEE (reference sequence). The length of the CDR3 is 14 residues. With 0 bases removed from V and 1 base from J, the gap between germline ends came to 7 bases. CDR3 in DNA: TGTGCCAGCAGCTTGGCGGGAGGGAACACTGAAGCTTTCTTT. As protein: CASSLAGGNTEAFF.

The chain combines TRBV4-1 with TRBJ1-2; 9 bases align to TRBD1. The junction had 9 bases not matched to a gene; V was cut back by 3 bases and J by 4 bases. Germline V gene lookup returns CDR1 MGHRA and CDR2 YSYEKL. The CDR3 loop spans 16 amino acids. The CDR3 DNA follows: TGCGCCAGCAGCCAGGTTCCGGGACAGGGTACCTATGGCTACACCTTC. It translates to CASSQVPGQGTYGYTF.

V gene TRBV20-1 combines with J gene TRBJ1-1; 12 bases map to TRBD1. The CDR3 consists of 16 residues. Per germline, CDR1 DFQATT and CDR2 SNEGSKA (reference sequence). V lost 3 bases and J lost 4; bases outside the gene matches: 9. CDR3 DNA sequence: TGCAGTGCTAGTACCGGGACAGGGGGCGGTGGCACTGAAGCTTTCTTT. It specifies CSASTGTGGGGTEAFF.

This chain connects TRBV28 to TRBJ1-4, with D maybe TRBD1 (5 bases). The V gene's germline CDR1 is MDHEN and CDR2 SYDVKM. The ends were cut back, 4 bases at V and 0 bases at J, with 15 bases in the middle. There are 17 residues in the CDR3. The CDR3 loop reads CASSSAGLVATNEKLFF. DNA for the CDR3: TGTGCCAGCAGTTCGGCGGGACTAGTTGCAACTAATGAAAAACTGTTTTTT.

The chain joins TRBV21-1 to TRBJ1-1; the table's D gene call, TRBD1, was not cross checked with the DNA. TRBV21-1 is marked as a pseudogene. The CDR3 has 19 residues. This CDR3 is CASSKGVPGSGQGFGQAFF. The DNA for the CDR3 is TGTGCCAGCAGCAAAGGGGTGCCCGGATCGGGACAGGGTTTCGGTCAAGCTTTCTTT.

The chain recombines TRBV6-5 with TRBJ1-6; D remains ambiguous. V dropped 2 bases and J dropped 6 bases, with 8 bases sitting between them. The CDR3 has 14 amino acids. The germline gives CDR1 MNHEY, CDR2 SVGAGI. The CDR3: CASSYAHPNSPLHF. For the CDR3, the DNA is TGTGCCAGCAGTTACGCGCACCCTAATTCACCCCTCCACTTT.

The chain combines TRBV7-9 with TRBJ1-1; 7 nucleotides align to TRBD1. Germline-derived CDR1 and CDR2 are SEHNR and FQNEAQ (reference sequence). This CDR3 is 12 amino acids long. V was pared by 5 bases and J by 6 bases, with 3 bases of the junction left unmatched. Here the CDR3 DNA reads TGTGCCAGCAGCCGACAGGGTGCTGAAGCTTTCTTT. Translation: CASSRQGAEAFF.

The gene calls are TRBV7-9 and TRBJ2-6, with D possibly TRBD1 on 6 matching bases. The V gene's germline CDR1 is SEHNR and CDR2 FQNEAQ (reference sequence). V was clipped by 5 bases and J by 3 bases, with 14 bases between them. The CDR3 is 16 amino acids. For the CDR3, the DNA is TGTGCCAGCAGCCTCCGCACAGGGTATGGGGCCAACGTCCTGACTTTC. Its protein product is CASSLRTGYGANVLTF.

This clone was observed a single time. The chain combines TRBV4-2 with TRBJ2-1, with a possible D match to TRBD2 (5 bases). The CDR3 has 15 amino acids. With 0 bases removed from V and 3 bases from J, the gap between germline ends came to 9 bases. Per the germline V gene, CDR1 is LGHNA and CDR2 is YNFKEQ. In nucleotides, the CDR3 is TGTGCCAGCAGCCAAGATTTACTAGGCTACAATGAGCAGTTCTTC. Translated, it gives CASSQDLLGYNEQFF.